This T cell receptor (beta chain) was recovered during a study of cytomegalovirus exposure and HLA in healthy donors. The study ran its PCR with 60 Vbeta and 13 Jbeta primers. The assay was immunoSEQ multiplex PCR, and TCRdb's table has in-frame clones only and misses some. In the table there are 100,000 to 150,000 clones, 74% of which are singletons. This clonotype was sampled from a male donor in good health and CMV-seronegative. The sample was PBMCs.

The DNA of the CDR3 is TGTGCCAGCAGTTACGTGGGGACTGCTGGGGGCTACACCTTC. Translated, it gives CASSYVGTAGGYTF. This chain joins TRBV6-6 and TRBJ1-2; the D gene is possibly TRBD1 (5 bases). CDR3 length: 14 amino acids. V shed 2 bases and J shed 8 bases, with 15 bases lying between them. The germline CDR1 and CDR2 sequences are MNHNY and SVGAGI (reference sequence).